The present entry profiles one TCR beta chain with its context. Its target is not known. These data belong to a study of CD8 T cells in Susac syndrome. Turning to the study itself: When blood was collected, patients with Susac syndrome were therapy-naive, were taking corticosteroids, or were receiving intravenous immunoglobulin alone. Study findings and constraints: The TCR sequencing and HLA analysis in the study involved a relatively small number of individuals, as the study acknowledged.

The authors reverse transcribed about 0.5 to 1 ug RNA with random hexamers. TCRdb re-called the immunoSEQ multiplex PCR reads with MiXCR, one entry per CDR3 protein. In the table there are under 200,000 distinct CDR3 sequences, about 91% of which are singletons. The trim removed 0 bases at V and 11 bases at J, leaving 8 bases unmatched. Per the germline V gene, CDR1 is SGDLS and CDR2 is YYNGEE. The CDR3 extends over 14 amino acids. The V and J genes are TRBV9 and TRBJ2-1; TRBD2 matches at 7 bases. Material: CD4+ T cells from PBMCs. The origin of this receptor is a human donor with Susac syndrome. CDR3 sequence: CASSVAGGFSQQFF. CDR3 sequence (DNA): TGTGCCAGCAGCGTAGCGGGAGGATTTAGTCAGCAGTTCTTC.